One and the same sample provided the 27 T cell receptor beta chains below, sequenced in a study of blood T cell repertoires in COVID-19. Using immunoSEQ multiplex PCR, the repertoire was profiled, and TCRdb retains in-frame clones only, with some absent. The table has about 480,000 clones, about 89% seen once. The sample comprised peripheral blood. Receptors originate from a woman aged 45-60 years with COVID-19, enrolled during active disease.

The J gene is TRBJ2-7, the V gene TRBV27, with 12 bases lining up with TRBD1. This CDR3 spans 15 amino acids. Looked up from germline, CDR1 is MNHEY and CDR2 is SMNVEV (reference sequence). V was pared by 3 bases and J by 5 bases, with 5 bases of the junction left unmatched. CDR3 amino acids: CASSLGTGGQHEQYF. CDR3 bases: TGTGCCAGCAGTTTGGGGACAGGGGGCCAACACGAGCAGTACTTC.

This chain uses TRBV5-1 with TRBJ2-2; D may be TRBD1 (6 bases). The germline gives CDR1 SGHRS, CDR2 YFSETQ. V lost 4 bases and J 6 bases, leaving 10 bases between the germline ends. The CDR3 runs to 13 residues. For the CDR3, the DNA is TGCGCCAGCAGCCCACAGGGTCCCGGGGAGCTGTTTTTT. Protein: CASSPQGPGELFF.

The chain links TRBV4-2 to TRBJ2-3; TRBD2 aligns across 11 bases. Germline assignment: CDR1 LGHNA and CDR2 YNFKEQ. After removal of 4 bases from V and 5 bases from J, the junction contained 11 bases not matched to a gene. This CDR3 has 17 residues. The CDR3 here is CASSLTPLAGGGDTQYF. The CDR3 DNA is TGTGCCAGCAGCCTAACACCCCTAGCGGGGGGCGGAGATACGCAGTATTTT.

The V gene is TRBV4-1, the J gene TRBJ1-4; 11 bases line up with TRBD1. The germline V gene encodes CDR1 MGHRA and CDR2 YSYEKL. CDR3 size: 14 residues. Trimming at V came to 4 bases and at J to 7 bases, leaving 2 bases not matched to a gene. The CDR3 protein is CASSPGQGGEKLFF. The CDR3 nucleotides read TGCGCCAGCAGCCCGGGACAGGGGGGTGAAAAACTGTTTTTT.

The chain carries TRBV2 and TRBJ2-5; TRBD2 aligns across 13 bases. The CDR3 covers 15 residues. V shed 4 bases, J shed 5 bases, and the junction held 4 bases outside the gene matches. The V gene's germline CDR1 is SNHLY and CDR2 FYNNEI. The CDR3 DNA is TGTGCCAGCAGTGCCTGGGGACTAGCGGGGGAGACCCAGTACTTC. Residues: CASSAWGLAGETQYF.

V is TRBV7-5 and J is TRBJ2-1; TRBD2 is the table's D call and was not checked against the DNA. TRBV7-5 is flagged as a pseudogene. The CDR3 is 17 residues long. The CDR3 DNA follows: TGTGCCAGAAGCTTAAGTGGACTAGCGGGGGGGAGGAGTGAGCAGTTCTTC. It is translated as CARSLSGLAGGRSEQFF.

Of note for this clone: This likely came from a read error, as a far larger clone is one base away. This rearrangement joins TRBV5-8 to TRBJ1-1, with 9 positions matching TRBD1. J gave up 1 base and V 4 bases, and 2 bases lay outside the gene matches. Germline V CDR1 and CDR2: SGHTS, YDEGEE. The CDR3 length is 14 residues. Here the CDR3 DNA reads TGTGCCAGCAGCCGGGGACAGGGGAACACTGAAGCTTTCTTT. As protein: CASSRGQGNTEAFF. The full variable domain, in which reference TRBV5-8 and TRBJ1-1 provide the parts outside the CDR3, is EAGVTQSPTHLIKTRGQQATLRCSPISGHTSVYWYQQALGLGLQFLLWYDEGEERNRGNFPPRFSGRQFPNYSSELNVNALELEDSALYLCASSRGQGNTEAFFGQGTRLTVV.

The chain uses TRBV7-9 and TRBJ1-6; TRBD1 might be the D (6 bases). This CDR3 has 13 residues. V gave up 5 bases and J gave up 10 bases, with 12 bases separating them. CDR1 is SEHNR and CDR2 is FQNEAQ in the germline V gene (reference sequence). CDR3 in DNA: TGTGCCAGCAGCGCAACAGGGACCTCACCCCTCCACTTT. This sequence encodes CASSATGTSPLHF.

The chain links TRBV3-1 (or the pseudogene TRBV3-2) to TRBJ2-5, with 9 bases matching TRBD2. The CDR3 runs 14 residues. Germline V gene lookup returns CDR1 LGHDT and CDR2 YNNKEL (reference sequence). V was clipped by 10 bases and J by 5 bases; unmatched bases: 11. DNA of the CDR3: TGTGCCACCCGGCTAGCGGGGACGAAGGAGACCCAGTACTTC. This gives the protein CATRLAGTKETQYF.

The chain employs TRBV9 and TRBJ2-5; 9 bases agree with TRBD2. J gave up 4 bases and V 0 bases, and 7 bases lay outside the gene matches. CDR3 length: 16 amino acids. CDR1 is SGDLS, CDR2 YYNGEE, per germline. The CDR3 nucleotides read TGTGCCAGCAGCGTAGGAGGTAGCGGGGGTAGAGAGACCCAGTACTTC. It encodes CASSVGGSGGRETQYF.

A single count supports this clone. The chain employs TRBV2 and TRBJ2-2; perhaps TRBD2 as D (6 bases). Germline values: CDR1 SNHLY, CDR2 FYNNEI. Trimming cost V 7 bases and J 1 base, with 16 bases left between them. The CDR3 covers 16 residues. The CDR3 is CASTGEVGVNTGELFF. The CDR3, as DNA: TGTGCCAGCACCGGGGAGGTCGGGGTGAACACCGGGGAGCTGTTTTTT.

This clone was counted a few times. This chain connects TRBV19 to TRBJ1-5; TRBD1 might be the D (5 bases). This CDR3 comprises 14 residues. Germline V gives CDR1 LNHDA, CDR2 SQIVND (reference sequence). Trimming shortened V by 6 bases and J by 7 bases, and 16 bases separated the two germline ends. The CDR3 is CASSEGRGLQPQHF. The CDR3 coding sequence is TGTGCCAGTAGCGAAGGAAGGGGTCTGCAGCCCCAGCATTTT.

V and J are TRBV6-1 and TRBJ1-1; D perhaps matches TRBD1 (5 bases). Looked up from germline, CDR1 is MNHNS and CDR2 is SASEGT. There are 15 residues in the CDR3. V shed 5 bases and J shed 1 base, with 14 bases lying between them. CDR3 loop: CASSLPGTANTEAFF. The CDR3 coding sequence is TGTGCCAGCAGTCTTCCCGGGACTGCGAACACTGAAGCTTTCTTT.

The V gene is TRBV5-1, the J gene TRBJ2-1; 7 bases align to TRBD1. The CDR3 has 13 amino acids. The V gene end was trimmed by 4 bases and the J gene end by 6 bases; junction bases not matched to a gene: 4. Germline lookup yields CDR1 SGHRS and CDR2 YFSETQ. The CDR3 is CASSPTGSNEQFF. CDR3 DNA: TGCGCCAGCAGCCCGACAGGGTCCAATGAGCAGTTCTTC.

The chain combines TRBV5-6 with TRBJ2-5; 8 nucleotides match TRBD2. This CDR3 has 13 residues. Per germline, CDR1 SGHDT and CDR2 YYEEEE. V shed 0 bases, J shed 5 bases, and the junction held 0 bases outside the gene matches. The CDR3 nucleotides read TGTGCCAGCAGCTTGGGCGGGGGGGAGACCCAGTACTTC. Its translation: CASSLGGGETQYF. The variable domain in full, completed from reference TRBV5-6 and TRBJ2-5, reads DAGVTQSPTHLIKTRGQQVTLRCSPKSGHDTVSWYQQALGQGPQFIFQYYEEEERQRGNFPDRFSGHQFPNYSSELNVNALLLGDSALYLCASSLGGGETQYFGPGTRLLVL.

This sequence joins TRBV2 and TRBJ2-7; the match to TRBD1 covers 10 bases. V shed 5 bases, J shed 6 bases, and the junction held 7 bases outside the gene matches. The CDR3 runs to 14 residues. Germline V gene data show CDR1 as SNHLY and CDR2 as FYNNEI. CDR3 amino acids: CASSIGTGESEQYF. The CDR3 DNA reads TGTGCCAGCAGTATCGGGACAGGGGAGTCCGAGCAGTACTTC. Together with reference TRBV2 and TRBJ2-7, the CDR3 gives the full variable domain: EPEVTQTPSHQVTQMGQEVILRCVPISNHLYFYWYRQILGQKVEFLVSFYNNEISEKSEIFDDQFSVERPDGSNFTLKIRSTKLEDSAMYFCASSIGTGESEQYFGPGTRLTVT.

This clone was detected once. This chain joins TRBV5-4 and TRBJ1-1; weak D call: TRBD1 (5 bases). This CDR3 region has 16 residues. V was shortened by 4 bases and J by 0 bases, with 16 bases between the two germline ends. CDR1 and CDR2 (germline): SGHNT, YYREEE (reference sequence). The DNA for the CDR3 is TGTGCCAGCAGCCCGGGCGGGGCAGGGATGAACACTGAAGCTTTCTTT. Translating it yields CASSPGGAGMNTEAFF. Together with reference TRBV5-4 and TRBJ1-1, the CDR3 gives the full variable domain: ETGVTQSPTHLIKTRGQQVTLRCSSQSGHNTVSWYQQALGQGPQFIFQYYREEENGRGNFPPRFSGLQFPNYSSELNVNALELDDSALYLCASSPGGAGMNTEAFFGQGTRLTVV.

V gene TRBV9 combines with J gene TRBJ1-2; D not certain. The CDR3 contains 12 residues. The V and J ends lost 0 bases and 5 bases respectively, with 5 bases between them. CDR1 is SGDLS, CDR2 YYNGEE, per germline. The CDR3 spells CASSVAPYGYTF. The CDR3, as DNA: TGTGCCAGCAGCGTAGCTCCGTATGGCTACACCTTC.

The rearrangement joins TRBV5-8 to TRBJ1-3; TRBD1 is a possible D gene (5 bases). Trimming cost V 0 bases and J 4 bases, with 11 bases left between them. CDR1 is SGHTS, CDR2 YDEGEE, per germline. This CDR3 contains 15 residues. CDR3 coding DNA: TGTGCCAGCAGCTTGGACAAGGACATCGGAAACACCATATATTTT. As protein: CASSLDKDIGNTIYF.

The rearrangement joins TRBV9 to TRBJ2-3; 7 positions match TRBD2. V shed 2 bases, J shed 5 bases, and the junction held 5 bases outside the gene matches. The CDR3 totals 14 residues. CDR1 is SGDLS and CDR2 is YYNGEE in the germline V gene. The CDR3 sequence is CASSVRDYGDTQYF. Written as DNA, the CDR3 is TGTGCCAGCAGCGTCCGGGACTATGGAGATACGCAGTATTTT.

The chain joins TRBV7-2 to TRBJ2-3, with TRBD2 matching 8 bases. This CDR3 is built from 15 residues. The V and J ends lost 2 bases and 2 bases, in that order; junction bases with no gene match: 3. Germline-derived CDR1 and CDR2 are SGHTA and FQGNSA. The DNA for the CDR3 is TGTGCCAGCAGCTTACAGGGACTAGTCACAGATACGCAGTATTTT. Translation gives CASSLQGLVTDTQYF. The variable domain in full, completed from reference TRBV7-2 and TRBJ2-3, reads GAGVSQSPSNKVTEKGKDVELRCDPISGHTALYWYRQSLGQGLEFLIYFQGNSAPDKSGLPSDRFSAERTGGSVSTLTIQRTQQEDSAVYLCASSLQGLVTDTQYFGPGTRLTVL.

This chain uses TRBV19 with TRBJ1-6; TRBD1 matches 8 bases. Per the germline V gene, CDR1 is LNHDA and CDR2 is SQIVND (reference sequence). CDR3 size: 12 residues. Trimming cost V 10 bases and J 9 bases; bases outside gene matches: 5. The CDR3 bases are TGTGCCACACAGGGGGATAGTTCACCCCTCCACTTT. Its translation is CATQGDSSPLHF.

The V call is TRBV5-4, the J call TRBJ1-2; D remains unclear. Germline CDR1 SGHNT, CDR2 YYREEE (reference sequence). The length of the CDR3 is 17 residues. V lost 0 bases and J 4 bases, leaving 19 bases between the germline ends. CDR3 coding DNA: TGTGCCAGCAGCTTGGCCGGGGTTGGCAGTCTTTCCTATGGCTACACCTTC. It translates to CASSLAGVGSLSYGYTF.

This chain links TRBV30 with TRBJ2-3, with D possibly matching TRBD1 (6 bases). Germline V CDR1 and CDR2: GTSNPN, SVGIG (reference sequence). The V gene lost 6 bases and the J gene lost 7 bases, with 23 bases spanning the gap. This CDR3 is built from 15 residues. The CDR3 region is CACQGGGGWGNTQYF. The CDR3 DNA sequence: TGTGCCTGCCAAGGGGGTGGGGGCTGGGGGAATACGCAGTATTTT.

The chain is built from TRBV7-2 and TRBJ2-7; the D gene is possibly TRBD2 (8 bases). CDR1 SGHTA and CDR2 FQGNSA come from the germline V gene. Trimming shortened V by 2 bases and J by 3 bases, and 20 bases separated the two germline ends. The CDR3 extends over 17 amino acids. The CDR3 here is CASSLRPDRAGGYEQYF. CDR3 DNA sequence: TGTGCCAGCAGCTTACGACCAGACAGGGCGGGAGGCTACGAGCAGTACTTC.

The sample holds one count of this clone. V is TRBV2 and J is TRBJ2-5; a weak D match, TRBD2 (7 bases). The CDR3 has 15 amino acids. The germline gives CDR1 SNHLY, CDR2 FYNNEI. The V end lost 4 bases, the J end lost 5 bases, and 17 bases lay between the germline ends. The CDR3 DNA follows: TGTGCCAGCAGTGCACCCGACAGGCGGGGGGAGACCCAGTACTTC. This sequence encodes CASSAPDRRGETQYF.

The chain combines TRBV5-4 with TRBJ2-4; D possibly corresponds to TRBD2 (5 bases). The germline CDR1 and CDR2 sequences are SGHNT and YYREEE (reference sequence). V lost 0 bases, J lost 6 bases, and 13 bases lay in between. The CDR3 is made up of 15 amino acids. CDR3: CASSLGSAEINIQYF. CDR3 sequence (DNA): TGTGCCAGCAGCTTGGGTAGCGCGGAGATAAACATTCAGTACTTC.